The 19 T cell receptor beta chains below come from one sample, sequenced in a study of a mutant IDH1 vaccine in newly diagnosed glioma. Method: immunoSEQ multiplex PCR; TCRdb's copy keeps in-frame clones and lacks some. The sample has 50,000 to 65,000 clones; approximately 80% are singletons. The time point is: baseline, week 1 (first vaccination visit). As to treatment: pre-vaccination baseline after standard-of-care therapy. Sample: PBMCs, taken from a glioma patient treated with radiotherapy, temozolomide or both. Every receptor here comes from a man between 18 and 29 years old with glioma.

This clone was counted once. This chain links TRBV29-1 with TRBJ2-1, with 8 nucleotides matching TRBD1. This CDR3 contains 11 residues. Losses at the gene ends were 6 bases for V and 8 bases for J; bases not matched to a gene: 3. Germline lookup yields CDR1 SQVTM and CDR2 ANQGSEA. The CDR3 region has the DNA TGCAGCGTCGGACAGGGATATGAGCAGTTCTTC. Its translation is CSVGQGYEQFF.

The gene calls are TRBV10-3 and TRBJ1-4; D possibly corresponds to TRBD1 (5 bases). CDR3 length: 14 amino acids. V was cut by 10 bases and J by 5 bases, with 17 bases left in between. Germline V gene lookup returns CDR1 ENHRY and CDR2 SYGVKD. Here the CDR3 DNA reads TGTGCCACAAAAACCGGGACGGCAAATGAAAAACTGTTTTTT. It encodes CATKTGTANEKLFF.

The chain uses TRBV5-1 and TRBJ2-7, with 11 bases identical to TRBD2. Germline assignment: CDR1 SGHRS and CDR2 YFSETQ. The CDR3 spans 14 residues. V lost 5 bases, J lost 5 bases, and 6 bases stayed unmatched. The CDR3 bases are TGCGCCAGCAGGGAACTAGCGGGGGTCCACGAGCAGTACTTC. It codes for CASRELAGVHEQYF. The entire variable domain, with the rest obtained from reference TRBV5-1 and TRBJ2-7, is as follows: KAGVTQTPRYLIKTRGQQVTLSCSPISGHRSVSWYQQTPGQGLQFLFEYFSETQRNKGNFPGRFSGRQFSNSRSEMNVSTLELGDSALYLCASRELAGVHEQYFGPGTRLTVT.

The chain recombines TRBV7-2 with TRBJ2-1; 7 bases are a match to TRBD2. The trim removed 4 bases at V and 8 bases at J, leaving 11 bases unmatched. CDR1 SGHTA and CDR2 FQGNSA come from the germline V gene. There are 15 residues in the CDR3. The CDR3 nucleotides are TGTGCCAGCAGCTCTCGACTAGCAGGACGGTATGAGCAGTTCTTC. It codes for CASSSRLAGRYEQFF.

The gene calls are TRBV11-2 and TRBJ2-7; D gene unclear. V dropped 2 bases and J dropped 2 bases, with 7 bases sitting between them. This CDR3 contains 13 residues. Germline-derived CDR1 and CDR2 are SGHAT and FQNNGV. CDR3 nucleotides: TGTGCCAGCAGCTTATCGGGTGCCTACGAGCAGTACTTC. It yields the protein CASSLSGAYEQYF.

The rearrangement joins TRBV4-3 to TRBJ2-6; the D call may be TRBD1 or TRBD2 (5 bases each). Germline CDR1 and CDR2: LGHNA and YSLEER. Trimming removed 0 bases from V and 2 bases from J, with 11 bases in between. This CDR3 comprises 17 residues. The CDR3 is CASSQDSGAAGANVLTF. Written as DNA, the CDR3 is TGCGCCAGCAGCCAAGATTCCGGGGCAGCTGGGGCCAACGTCCTGACTTTC.

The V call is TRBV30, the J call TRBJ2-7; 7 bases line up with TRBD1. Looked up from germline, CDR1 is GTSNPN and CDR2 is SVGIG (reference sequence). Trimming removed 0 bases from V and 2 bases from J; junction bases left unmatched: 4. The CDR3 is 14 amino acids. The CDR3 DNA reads TGTGCCTGGAGTGTACCGGGACAGACCTACGAGCAGTACTTC. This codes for CAWSVPGQTYEQYF.

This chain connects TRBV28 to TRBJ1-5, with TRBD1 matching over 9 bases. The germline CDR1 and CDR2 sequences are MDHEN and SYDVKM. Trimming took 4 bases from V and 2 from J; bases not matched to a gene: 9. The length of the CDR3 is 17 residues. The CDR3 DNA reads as TGTGCCAGCAGTTCCCTCGACAGGGGGGGTCGCAATCAGCCCCAGCATTTT. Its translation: CASSSLDRGGRNQPQHF. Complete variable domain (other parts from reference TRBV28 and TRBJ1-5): DVKVTQSSRYLVKRTGEKVFLECVQDMDHENMFWYRQDPGLGLRLIYFSYDVKMKEKGDIPEGYSVSREKKERFSLILESASTNQTSMYLCASSSLDRGGRNQPQHFGDGTRLSIL.

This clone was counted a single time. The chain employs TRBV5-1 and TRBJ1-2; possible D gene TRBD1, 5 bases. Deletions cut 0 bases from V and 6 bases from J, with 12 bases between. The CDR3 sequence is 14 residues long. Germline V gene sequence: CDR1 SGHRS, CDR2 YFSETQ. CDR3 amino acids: CASSLGQGTNGYTF. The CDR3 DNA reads TGCGCCAGCAGCTTGGGCCAGGGTACCAATGGCTACACCTTC. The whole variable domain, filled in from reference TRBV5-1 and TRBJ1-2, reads KAGVTQTPRYLIKTRGQQVTLSCSPISGHRSVSWYQQTPGQGLQFLFEYFSETQRNKGNFPGRFSGRQFSNSRSEMNVSTLELGDSALYLCASSLGQGTNGYTFGSGTRLTVV.

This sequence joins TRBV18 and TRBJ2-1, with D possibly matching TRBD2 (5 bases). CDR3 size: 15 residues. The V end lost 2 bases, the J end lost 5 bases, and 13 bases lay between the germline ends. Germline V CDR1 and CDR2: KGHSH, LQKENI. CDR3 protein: CASSPSRGPNNEQFF. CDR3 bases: TGTGCCAGCTCACCAAGCAGAGGGCCAAACAATGAGCAGTTCTTC. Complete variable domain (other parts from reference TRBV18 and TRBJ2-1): NAGVMQNPRHLVRRRGQEARLRCSPMKGHSHVYWYRQLPEEGLKFMVYLQKENIIDESGMPKERFSAEFPKEGPSILRIQQVVRGDSAAYFCASSPSRGPNNEQFFGPGTRLTVL.

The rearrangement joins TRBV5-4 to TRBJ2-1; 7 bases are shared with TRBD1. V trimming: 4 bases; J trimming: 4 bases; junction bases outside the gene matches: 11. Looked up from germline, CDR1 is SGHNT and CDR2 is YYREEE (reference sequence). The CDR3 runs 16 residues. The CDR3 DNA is TGTGCCAGCAGCGACCGAACAGGGGAAATTTACAATGAGCAGTTCTTC. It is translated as CASSDRTGEIYNEQFF.

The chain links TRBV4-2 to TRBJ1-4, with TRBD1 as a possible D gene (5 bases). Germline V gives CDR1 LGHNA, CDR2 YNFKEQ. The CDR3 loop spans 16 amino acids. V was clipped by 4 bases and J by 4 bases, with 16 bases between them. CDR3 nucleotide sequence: TGTGCCAGCAGCCTCTCCCCCGGGACGGTTAATGAAAAACTGTTTTTT. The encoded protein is CASSLSPGTVNEKLFF.

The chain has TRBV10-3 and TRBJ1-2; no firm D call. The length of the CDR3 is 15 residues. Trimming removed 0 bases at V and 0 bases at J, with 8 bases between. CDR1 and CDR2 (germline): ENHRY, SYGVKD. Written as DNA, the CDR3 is TGTGCCATCAGTGAGTCTAGGGTAGCTAACTATGGCTACACCTTC. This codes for CAISESRVANYGYTF.

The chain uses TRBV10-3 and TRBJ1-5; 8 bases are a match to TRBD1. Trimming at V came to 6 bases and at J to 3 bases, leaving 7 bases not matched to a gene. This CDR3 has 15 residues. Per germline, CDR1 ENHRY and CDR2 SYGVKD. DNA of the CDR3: TGTGCCATCAGGCGCGGTCAGGGGGCCAATCAGCCCCAGCATTTT. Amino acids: CAIRRGQGANQPQHF.

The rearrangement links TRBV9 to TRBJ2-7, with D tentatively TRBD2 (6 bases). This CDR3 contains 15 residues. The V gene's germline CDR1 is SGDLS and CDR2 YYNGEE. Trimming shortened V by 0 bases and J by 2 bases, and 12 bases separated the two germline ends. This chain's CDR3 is CASSVDTSRAYEQYF. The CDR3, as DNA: TGTGCCAGCAGCGTAGACACTAGCCGAGCCTACGAGCAGTACTTC.

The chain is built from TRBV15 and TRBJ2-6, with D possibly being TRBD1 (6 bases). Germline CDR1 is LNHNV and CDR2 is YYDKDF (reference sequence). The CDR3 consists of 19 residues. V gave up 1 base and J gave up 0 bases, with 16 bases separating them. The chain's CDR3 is CATSRGHPYRVSGANVLTF. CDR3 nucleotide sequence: TGTGCCACCAGCAGAGGACATCCTTACAGGGTCTCTGGGGCCAACGTCCTGACTTTC. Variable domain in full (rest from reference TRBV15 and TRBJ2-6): DAMVIQNPRYQVTQFGKPVTLSCSQTLNHNVMYWYQQKSSQAPKLLFHYYDKDFNNEADTPDNFQSRRPNTSFCFLDIRSPGLGDTAMYLCATSRGHPYRVSGANVLTFGAGSRLTVL.

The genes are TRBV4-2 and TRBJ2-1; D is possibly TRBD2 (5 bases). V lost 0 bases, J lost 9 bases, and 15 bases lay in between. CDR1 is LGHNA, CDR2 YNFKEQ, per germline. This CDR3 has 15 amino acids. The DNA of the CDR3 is TGTGCCAGCAGCCAAGACCCGAGCATGGAGGCTGAGCAGTTCTTC. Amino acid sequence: CASSQDPSMEAEQFF.

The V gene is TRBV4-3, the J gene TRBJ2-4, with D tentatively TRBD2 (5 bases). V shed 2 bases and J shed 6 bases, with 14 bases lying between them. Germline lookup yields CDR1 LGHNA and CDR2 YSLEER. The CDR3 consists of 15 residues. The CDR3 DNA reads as TGCGCCAGCAGCCAAACTAGTGGAACATTAAACATTCAGTACTTC. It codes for CASSQTSGTLNIQYF.

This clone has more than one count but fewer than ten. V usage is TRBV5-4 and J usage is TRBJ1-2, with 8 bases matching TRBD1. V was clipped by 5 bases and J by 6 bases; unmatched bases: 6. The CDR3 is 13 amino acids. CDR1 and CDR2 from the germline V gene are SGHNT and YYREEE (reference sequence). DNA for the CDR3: TGTGCCAGCAGACGACAGGGGAGAGATGGCTACACCTTC. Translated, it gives CASRRQGRDGYTF.